This is a list of T cell receptor beta chains from one sample in a study of blood T cell repertoires in COVID-19. Measured with immunoSEQ multiplex PCR; TCRdb has only the in-frame clones, and not every one. Here the sample spans over 7,500 clones, around 88% being singletons. The sequenced sample was peripheral blood. The receptor source for this set is a woman in her fifties or sixties with active COVID-19. Each CDR3 is given with its conserved first and last residue. The D gene is left open where the match is weak. Rows give clone size only sometimes, using once, few, many, or a class for an expanded clone.

clone_size	d_call	j_call	v_call	cdr3_aa	cdr3_nt
few	NA	TRBJ1-1	TRBV11-2	CASSLTPGQNTEAFF	TGTGCCAGCAGCTTAACCCCCGGACAAAACACTGAAGCTTTCTTT
NA	TRBD1	TRBJ1-5	TRBV28	CASSLPSGGYQPQHF	TGTGCCAGCAGTTTACCGTCAGGGGGATATCAGCCCCAGCATTTT
NA	NA	TRBJ2-5	TRBV15	CATSRPTGWETQYF	TGTGCCACCAGCAGACCCACAGGGTGGGAGACCCAGTACTTC
few	NA	TRBJ1-4	TRBV5-1	CASSLAGATNEKLFF	TGCGCCAGCAGCTTGGCGGGGGCAACTAATGAAAAACTGTTTTTT
NA	NA	TRBJ1-4	TRBV24-1	CATSAGGATNEKLFF	TGTGCCACCAGTGCGGGGGGGGCAACTAATGAAAAACTGTTTTTT
NA	NA	TRBJ2-7	TRBV7-9	CASSLDRSYEQYF	TGTGCCAGCAGCTTGGACAGATCCTACGAGCAGTACTTC
NA	TRBD1	TRBJ1-2	TRBV5-1	CASSRRDRGSDGYTF	TGCGCCAGCAGCCGTAGGGACAGGGGATCGGATGGCTACACCTTC
NA	NA	TRBJ1-6	TRBV6-5	CAANRDLGGTLHF	TGTGCCGCGAACCGGGACTTAGGAGGGACCCTCCACTTT
NA	NA	TRBJ2-5	TRBV6-5	CASSFTGQETQYF	TGTGCCAGCAGTTTCACAGGGCAAGAGACCCAGTACTTC
NA	NA	TRBJ1-2	TRBV7-9	CASSYAGLAYGYTF	TGTGCCAGCAGCTATGCGGGTCTGGCCTATGGCTACACCTTC
NA	NA	TRBJ2-7	TRBV6-5	CASSSQTGRFYEQYF	TGTGCCAGCAGTTCCCAGACGGGGAGGTTCTACGAGCAGTACTTC
NA	NA	TRBJ1-1	TRBV28	CASRLGDTEAFF	TGTGCCAGCCGCCTAGGGGACACTGAAGCTTTCTTT
NA	TRBD1	TRBJ2-2	TRBV10-3	CAIRQGGRSGELFF	TGTGCCATCAGGCAAGGGGGCCGGTCCGGGGAGCTGTTTTTT
NA	NA	TRBJ1-2	TRBV28	CASSLRSSRGWGYTF	TGTGCCAGCAGTTTACGGTCCTCGAGGGGGTGGGGCTACACCTTC
NA	TRBD2	TRBJ2-1	TRBV7-8	CASSIATSGGNEQFF	TGTGCCAGCAGCATTGCAACTAGCGGGGGGAATGAGCAGTTCTTC
NA	TRBD1	TRBJ1-1	TRBV11-2	CASSLAGTVEAFF	TGTGCCAGCAGCTTAGCCGGGACAGTAGAAGCTTTCTTT
NA	NA	TRBJ2-2	TRBV9	CASSVRGSQDTGELFF	TGTGCCAGCAGCGTACGGGGGTCCCAGGACACCGGGGAGCTGTTTTTT
once	NA	TRBJ1-1	TRBV7-9	CASSPRQVFEAFF	TGTGCCAGCAGCCCCAGACAGGTTTTTGAAGCTTTCTTT
NA	NA	TRBJ1-1	TRBV12-3/TRBV12-4	CASSVLRTEAFF	TGTGCCAGCAGTGTTCTTCGGACTGAAGCTTTCTTT
few	NA	TRBJ1-3	TRBV6-5	CASRGSGNTIYF	TGTGCCAGCCGGGGCTCTGGAAACACCATATATTTT
NA	NA	TRBJ2-5	TRBV28	CASSLAGTKETQYF	TGTGCCAGCAGCCTAGCCGGGACAAAAGAGACCCAGTACTTC
NA	TRBD1	TRBJ1-6	TRBV5-6	CASRSGQGRSLRSPLHF	TGTGCCAGCAGATCCGGACAGGGGAGATCCTTAAGGTCACCCCTCCACTTT
NA	TRBD1	TRBJ1-6	TRBV7-6	CASSLVQGTGDLLSYNSPLHF	TGTGCCAGCAGCTTAGTACAGGGGACAGGGGATTTACTGTCCTATAATTCACCCCTCCACTTT
NA	TRBD1	TRBJ1-2	TRBV18	CASSPGQGGYGYTF	TGTGCCAGCTCACCCGGACAGGGAGGCTATGGCTACACCTTC
NA	TRBD2	TRBJ2-1	TRBV14	CASSPTSPTGLAGYIDEQFF	TGTGCCAGCAGCCCTACATCCCCGACTGGACTAGCGGGGTATATCGATGAGCAGTTCTTC
once	TRBD1	TRBJ1-6	TRBV5-1	CASSDRQGHSPLHF	TGCGCCAGCAGCGATAGACAGGGTCATTCACCCCTCCACTTT
NA	TRBD1	TRBJ2-5	TRBV25-1	CASSIGTGEWETQYF	TGTGCCAGCAGTATAGGGACAGGGGAGTGGGAGACCCAGTACTTC
NA	TRBD2	TRBJ2-1	TRBV19	CASSTTSGVYNEQFF	TGTGCCAGTAGTACGACTAGCGGGGTCTACAATGAGCAGTTCTTC
NA	NA	TRBJ2-7	TRBV6-2/TRBV6-3	CASSQTGGAYEQYF	TGTGCCAGCAGTCAGACAGGTGGGGCCTACGAGCAGTACTTC
NA	NA	TRBJ1-1	TRBV6-1	CASSDSLTLSAEAFF	TGTGCCAGCAGTGATAGTCTCACTTTATCCGCAGAAGCTTTCTTT
NA	NA	TRBJ1-5	TRBV19	CASRTTGFNNQPQHF	TGTGCCAGTAGGACAACAGGTTTTAACAATCAGCCCCAGCATTTT
NA	NA	TRBJ1-1	TRBV7-9	CASSPPGTEAFF	TGTGCCAGCAGCCCCCCAGGCACTGAAGCTTTCTTT
NA	NA	TRBJ2-1	TRBV19	CASKGAGGPYNEQFF	TGTGCCAGTAAGGGGGCGGGGGGACCCTACAATGAGCAGTTCTTC
NA	NA	TRBJ1-5	TRBV19	CASRTTPPSNQPQHF	TGTGCCAGTAGGACGACACCCCCTAGCAATCAGCCCCAGCATTTT
NA	NA	TRBJ2-7	TRBV27	CASSSQKQGGHEQYF	TGTGCCAGCAGCAGCCAAAAGCAGGGAGGACACGAGCAGTACTTC
NA	NA	TRBJ1-2	TRBV11-2	CASSLEGLGSGYTF	TGTGCCAGCAGCTTAGAGGGCTTGGGCTCTGGCTACACCTTC
NA	TRBD2	TRBJ2-2	TRBV5-6	CASSPAFSGGNTGELFF	TGTGCCAGCAGCCCCGCCTTTAGCGGGGGGAACACCGGGGAGCTGTTTTTT
NA	NA	TRBJ2-7	TRBV4-3	CASSQGAGYEQYF	TGCGCCAGCAGCCAAGGGGCGGGTTACGAGCAGTACTTC
NA	NA	TRBJ1-1	TRBV5-1	CASSPRPGGRDISTEAFF	TGCGCCAGCAGCCCACGACCGGGAGGCCGGGACATAAGCACTGAAGCTTTCTTT
once	TRBD1	TRBJ1-6	TRBV19	CASSILRTGTINSPLHF	TGTGCCAGTAGTATTTTGAGGACAGGGACGATTAATTCACCCCTCCACTTT
few	TRBD2	TRBJ2-5	TRBV18	CASSPLAGLQETQYF	TGTGCCAGCTCACCCCTAGCGGGGTTGCAAGAGACCCAGTACTTC
NA	NA	TRBJ2-3	TRBV29-1	CSAFQDTQYF	TGCAGCGCCTTCCAGGATACGCAGTATTTT
NA	NA	TRBJ2-7	TRBV29-1	CSVGTTYEQYF	TGCAGCGTTGGGACAACCTACGAGCAGTACTTC
NA	TRBD2	TRBJ2-3	TRBV5-1	CASRGGLAGPDTQYF	TGCGCCAGCAGAGGCGGACTAGCTGGGCCAGATACGCAGTATTTT
once	NA	TRBJ2-1	TRBV28	CASSSPRYNEQFF	TGTGCCAGCAGTTCGCCGAGATACAATGAGCAGTTCTTC
NA	NA	TRBJ2-1	TRBV19	CASSIALRQGGTNEQFF	TGTGCCAGTAGTATAGCGCTGCGGCAGGGGGGCACCAATGAGCAGTTCTTC
NA	TRBD1	TRBJ2-5	TRBV5-1	CASSIQTGRETQYF	TGCGCCAGCAGTATACAGACAGGGCGTGAGACCCAGTACTTC
NA	NA	TRBJ2-2	TRBV6-5	CASRRQGGTGELFF	TGTGCCAGCCGCCGACAGGGAGGAACCGGGGAGCTGTTTTTT
NA	NA	TRBJ2-3	TRBV4-1	CASSQEGRIARDTQYF	TGCGCCAGCAGCCAAGAGGGGAGGATCGCCCGAGATACGCAGTATTTT